The rows below give T cell receptor beta chains drawn from one sample of a study of T cells in Graves' hyperthyroidism and ophthalmopathy. In TCRdb, the multiplex PCR reads were re-called with MiXCR into one record per CDR3 protein. Of hundreds of thousands of distinct CDR3 sequences in the sample, around 13% are singletons; the top ten hold around 9.6%. What was sequenced was blood. All receptors derive from a woman between 18 and 29 years old with Graves' hyperthyroidism. Each CDR3 is given with its conserved first and last residue. The order of the fields is clone size, J gene, V gene, D gene, CDR3 protein, CDR3 DNA. The D gene is left open where the match is weak. The listing skips clone size in some rows; elsewhere it reads once, few, many or a size class.

many,TRBJ2-1,TRBV6-2/TRBV6-3,TRBD2,CASSSGLASYYNEQFF,TGTGCCAGCAGCTCGGGACTAGCGTCCTACTACAATGAGCAGTTCTTC
.,TRBJ2-5,TRBV5-1,TRBD1,CASSYNRLRDRGPETQYF,TGCGCCAGCAGCTATAACCGGTTGCGGGACAGGGGGCCTGAGACCCAGTACTTC
many,TRBJ2-5,TRBV15,TRBD2,CATSRTAGTSAQETQYF,TGTGCCACCAGCAGAACTGCCGGGACTAGCGCTCAAGAGACCCAGTACTTC
many,TRBJ2-1,TRBV7-3,.,CASSPGEAGNEQFF,TGTGCCAGCAGCCCCGGGGAGGCGGGCAATGAGCAGTTCTTC
many,TRBJ1-3,TRBV9,.,CASSVTGLDAGNTIYF,TGTGCCAGCAGCGTGACAGGCCTCGACGCTGGAAACACCATATATTTT
many,TRBJ1-1,TRBV20-1,.,CSARDFRSNTEAFF,TGCAGTGCTAGAGATTTTCGGTCGAACACTGAAGCTTTCTTT
few,TRBJ2-1,TRBV7-8,.,CASSPIPQGAYNEQFF,TGTGCCAGCAGCCCCATCCCCCAGGGAGCCTACAATGAGCAGTTCTTC
many,TRBJ2-7,TRBV27,.,CASSLSAGLSSYEQYF,TGTGCCAGCAGTTTATCTGCGGGGCTAAGCTCCTACGAGCAGTACTTC
many,TRBJ2-5,TRBV7-8,TRBD1,CASSHRGMEETQYF,TGTGCCAGCAGCCACAGGGGAATGGAGGAGACCCAGTACTTC
.,TRBJ2-1,TRBV20-1,TRBD2,CSASLTGRAYNEQFF,TGCAGTGCTAGTTTAACCGGGAGGGCCTACAATGAGCAGTTCTTC
many,TRBJ1-5,TRBV6-1,TRBD1,CASSLGQGRNQPQHF,TGTGCCAGCAGTCTAGGACAGGGTCGGAATCAGCCCCAGCATTTT
many,TRBJ2-7,TRBV28,.,CASSLGGSTYEQYF,TGTGCCAGCAGTTTAGGTGGCAGCACTTACGAGCAGTACTTC
many,TRBJ1-2,TRBV7-9,.,CASSSTSWYSPNYGYTF,TGTGCCAGCAGCTCCACTTCTTGGTACAGCCCTAACTATGGCTACACCTTC
.,TRBJ1-1,TRBV19,.,CASSSSEPEAFF,TGTGCCAGTAGTAGCAGTGAGCCTGAAGCTTTCTTT
.,TRBJ2-1,TRBV6-2/TRBV6-3,.,CASSYPGSEQFF,TGTGCCAGCAGTTATCCTGGAAGTGAGCAGTTCTTC
few,TRBJ2-7,TRBV29-1,TRBD2,CSVEIGGLAKTYEQYF,TGCAGCGTTGAGATCGGAGGACTAGCGAAAACCTACGAGCAGTACTTC
.,TRBJ2-2,TRBV6-2/TRBV6-3,.,CASALVVEQGGTGELFF,TGTGCCAGCGCTCTCGTTGTGGAACAGGGAGGCACCGGGGAGCTGTTTTTT
few,TRBJ2-3,TRBV12-3/TRBV12-4,.,CASSLGNTDTQYF,TGTGCCAGCAGTTTAGGAAACACAGATACGCAGTATTTT
many,TRBJ2-7,TRBV7-3,.,CASSNLGTLAPVRQYF,TGTGCCAGCAGTAATTTGGGTACATTGGCGCCGGTGAGGCAGTACTTC
few,TRBJ2-7,TRBV6-5,.,CASSARASYEQYF,TGTGCCAGCAGCGCACGGGCCTCCTACGAGCAGTACTTC
.,TRBJ2-3,TRBV24-1,.,CATSDLRGADTQYF,TGTGCCACCAGTGATTTAAGGGGAGCAGATACGCAGTATTTT
many,TRBJ1-1,TRBV6-1,.,CASQRGDTEAFF,TGTGCCAGCCAAAGAGGGGACACTGAAGCTTTCTTT
many,TRBJ2-7,TRBV5-1,TRBD1,CASSTGQAVTYEQYF,TGCGCCAGCAGTACCGGACAGGCGGTGACGTACGAGCAGTACTTC
few,TRBJ2-3,TRBV29-1,TRBD1,CSVDGFGQGVNTQYF,TGCAGCGTTGACGGCTTCGGACAGGGGGTAAATACGCAGTATTTT
many,TRBJ1-4,TRBV12-3/TRBV12-4,.,CASSLGESTNEKLFF,TGTGCCAGCAGTTTAGGGGAATCGACTAATGAAAAACTGTTTTTT
.,TRBJ2-2,TRBV7-8,TRBD2,CASSWTSGRYGELFF,TGTGCCAGCAGCTGGACTAGCGGGAGGTACGGGGAGCTGTTTTTT
many,TRBJ2-6,TRBV11-2,TRBD2,CASSTGGDPSGANVLTF,TGTGCCAGCAGCACGGGGGGGGATCCCTCTGGGGCCAACGTCCTGACTTTC
many,TRBJ2-7,TRBV6-6,.,CASSYSRAGEQYF,TGTGCCAGCAGTTACTCGCGGGCTGGCGAGCAGTACTTC
few,TRBJ2-5,TRBV6-1,TRBD1,CATRRTGQETQYF,TGTGCCACCAGGCGGACAGGCCAAGAGACCCAGTACTTC
many,TRBJ2-3,TRBV20-1,.,CSASNGNTDTQYF,TGCAGTGCTAGTAACGGAAACACAGATACGCAGTATTTT
few,TRBJ2-1,TRBV7-9,TRBD1,CASSSYRGNEQFF,TGTGCCAGCAGCTCGTACAGGGGGAATGAGCAGTTCTTC
few,TRBJ2-1,TRBV4-1,.,CASSQDPGTYYNEQFF,TGCGCCAGCAGCCAAGATCCAGGGACTTACTACAATGAGCAGTTCTTC
few,TRBJ2-1,TRBV7-9,TRBD1,CASSAAGTGGREQFF,TGTGCCAGCAGCGCGGCCGGGACAGGGGGCAGGGAGCAGTTCTTC
many,TRBJ2-2,TRBV11-2,.,CASSLGGSRELFF,TGTGCCAGCAGCTTAGGGGGGTCGAGGGAGCTGTTTTTT
many,TRBJ2-1,TRBV18,TRBD2,CASSPTTSGSNEQFF,TGTGCCAGCTCACCGACGACTAGCGGGAGCAATGAGCAGTTCTTC